This record concerns one TCR beta chain sequence. The antigen is not known. Peripheral blood came from all dose cohorts at three timepoints. The record originates from a study of OX40 agonist ivuxolimab in advanced cancers. Study summary: Anti-PD-1, anti-PD-L1 or anti-CTLA-4 therapy given earlier was allowed, and 35% to 50% had some. Overall study results and limits: In CD8+ T cells, expanded clones were on average more numerous than in CD4+.

Between the trimmed V and J ends, which lost 8 bases and 3 bases, there was a span of 10 bases. Germline V lookup: CDR1 SEHNR, CDR2 FQNEAQ (reference sequence). This CDR3 spans 12 amino acids. The method was immunoSEQ multiplex PCR; TCRdb's version includes in-frame clones alone and lacks a portion of them. The data hold 90,000 to 100,000 clones, with about nine tenths observed a single time. V and J are TRBV7-9 and TRBJ1-2, with TRBD1 as a possible D gene (6 bases). The sequence was obtained from an adult with an advanced solid tumor such as melanoma, head and neck, liver or kidney cancer. The sequences come from CD4+ or CD8+ T cells sorted from blood, collected in a trial of the OX40 agonist ivuxolimab. CDR3 bases: TGTGCCAGCCAAGGGGGGTACTATGGCTACACCTTC. Translating gives CASQGGYYGYTF.